The TCR beta chain under discussion was sequenced for a study of CD8+CD57+ T cells in acquired aplastic anemia. Study-level information: Sorted cells (CD4+ and CD8+) yielded DNA amounts that averaged approximately 3.1 ug. General study findings and limits: Twenty-nine sequences, all CD8+ CDR3, were shared between patients and controls.

With regard to this clonotype: Its antigen is unknown.

Trimming took 5 bases from V and 12 from J; bases not matched to a gene: 4. The CDR3 is 12 amino acids. From germline, CDR1 is MNHNY and CDR2 SVGAGI (reference sequence). Patients selected for sequencing had displayed CD8+CD57+ cell expansion by flow cytometry. Each patient had severe acquired aplastic anemia. Researchers used genomic DNA as the template to profile TCR beta VDJ and CDR3. TCRdb re-called the reads through MiXCR, storing one row per CDR3 protein. The sample lists approximately 300,000 distinct CDR3 sequences; approximately 60% were seen once. This TCR came from a human donor with aplastic anemia. The chain employs TRBV6-6 and TRBJ2-1; the match to TRBD1 covers 10 bases. The sample was sorted CD4+, CD8+, or CD8+CD57+ T cells (not recorded which) from PBMCs. CDR3 bases: TGTGCCAGCAGTACGACAGGGGGCGGGCAGTTCTTC. Its protein product is CASSTTGGGQFF.